Presented here are 14 T cell receptor beta chains from one specimen sequenced in a study of T cell repertoires in cytomegalovirus infection. TCRdb independently ran MiXCR on the reads; one entry per CDR3 protein. The table lists about 360,000 distinct CDR3 sequences, 15% to 20% of them singletons, with approximately 8% in the top ten. The material sequenced was PBMCs. These receptors came from a human donor in good health (CMV status not recorded). Some clones in this sample may be carry-over from other donors' samples.

The sample holds a few counts of this clonotype. The rearrangement uses TRBV19 and TRBJ1-2; TRBD1 aligns across 8 bases. V shed 4 bases and J 7 bases; nucleotides not matched to a gene: 2. This CDR3 has 12 amino acids. Per the germline V gene, CDR1 is LNHDA and CDR2 is SQIVND (reference sequence). The CDR3 is CASSTTGGGYTF. CDR3 coding DNA: TGTGCCAGTAGTACCACAGGGGGTGGCTACACCTTC.

This clonotype has a count of ten or more. CDR3 amino acids: CASSLGSPLSPLHF. The CDR3, as DNA: TGTGCCAGCAGCCTCGGGTCTCCGCTATCACCCCTCCACTTT. V and J are TRBV7-2 and TRBJ1-6; D is ambiguous. In germline, CDR1 is SGHTA, CDR2 FQGNSA. Trimming took 5 bases from V and 10 from J, leaving 15 bases between them. This CDR3 has 14 residues.

This clonotype was detected ten times or more. This chain joins TRBV27 and TRBJ2-1; D unclear. The CDR3 loop spans 14 amino acids. Trimming left V 0 bases short and J 9 bases short, with 12 bases between. Germline CDR1 and CDR2: MNHEY and SMNVEV (reference sequence). The chain's CDR3 is CASSLSSRVGEQFF. CDR3 sequence (DNA): TGTGCCAGCAGTTTATCGAGTAGGGTTGGTGAGCAGTTCTTC.

The gene calls are TRBV12-3 or TRBV12-4 and TRBJ2-3, with 7 bases identical to TRBD2. The trim removed 10 bases at V and 4 bases at J, leaving 8 bases unmatched. This CDR3 is 13 amino acids long. The CDR3 is CATTWGGADTQYF. The CDR3, as DNA: TGTGCCACTACCTGGGGAGGGGCAGATACGCAGTATTTT.

V and J are TRBV2 and TRBJ1-2; D is unresolved. Germline V gives CDR1 SNHLY, CDR2 FYNNEI. The CDR3 extends over 13 amino acids. Trimming took 4 bases from V and 2 from J, leaving 8 bases between them. This CDR3 is CASSVEDNYGYTF. The CDR3 nucleotides read TGTGCCAGCAGTGTCGAGGACAACTATGGCTACACCTTC. Using reference TRBV2 and TRBJ1-2 for the parts outside the CDR3, the full variable domain is EPEVTQTPSHQVTQMGQEVILRCVPISNHLYFYWYRQILGQKVEFLVSFYNNEISEKSEIFDDQFSVERPDGSNFTLKIRSTKLEDSAMYFCASSVEDNYGYTFGSGTRLTVV.

Many counts were recorded for this clonotype. The chain recombines TRBV27 with TRBJ2-3; weak D call: TRBD2 (7 bases). This CDR3 is built from 18 residues. CDR1 is MNHEY and CDR2 is SMNVEV in the germline V gene (reference sequence). V was shortened by 5 bases and J by 2 bases, with 23 bases between the two germline ends. CDR3 DNA sequence: TGTGCCAGCAGTCCGCTGTTAGGGGCGGGGGCCTACACAGATACGCAGTATTTT. Its protein product is CASSPLLGAGAYTDTQYF.

This clonotype was detected only a few times. The rearrangement joins TRBV6-5 to TRBJ2-1; 7 bases match TRBD1. This CDR3 contains 15 residues. CDR1 and CDR2 (germline): MNHEY, SVGAGI. With V trimmed by 7 bases and J by 6 bases, 12 bases remained unmatched. The CDR3 reads CASTKLQGLRNEQFF. The CDR3 DNA reads as TGTGCCAGCACCAAATTACAGGGGTTACGCAATGAGCAGTTCTTC.

This clonotype showed up many times. The chain links TRBV7-2 to TRBJ2-7; D unclear. V dropped 4 bases and J dropped 6 bases, with 10 bases sitting between them. The germline gives CDR1 SGHTA, CDR2 FQGNSA. The CDR3 loop spans 12 amino acids. The CDR3 protein is CASSSPGGEQYF. In DNA, the CDR3 is TGTGCCAGCAGCTCCCCGGGCGGCGAGCAGTACTTC.

The V and J genes are TRBV24-1 and TRBJ2-5; D possibly matches TRBD1 or TRBD2 (5 bases each). The CDR3 runs 16 residues. CDR1 is KGHDR and CDR2 is SFDVKD in the germline V gene. Trimming took off 2 bases at V and 2 bases at J, with 14 bases between the two ends. CDR3 DNA: TGTGCCACCAGTGATTCCTACTTGGGACCTCAAGAGACCCAGTACTTC. Protein product: CATSDSYLGPQETQYF.

The rearrangement uses TRBV12-3 or TRBV12-4 and TRBJ2-1, with D tentatively TRBD1 or TRBD2 (6 bases each). V gave up 0 bases and J gave up 9 bases, with 15 bases separating them. The CDR3 contains 15 residues. The CDR3 reads CASSLARRGPGEQFF. For the CDR3, the DNA is TGTGCCAGCAGTTTAGCCCGTCGGGGGCCCGGTGAGCAGTTCTTC.

This clonotype was seen ten or more times. The chain links TRBV15 to TRBJ2-7; TRBD2 might be the D (6 bases). This CDR3 contains 15 residues. The V gene's germline CDR1 is LNHNV and CDR2 YYDKDF (reference sequence). Deletions cut 0 bases from V and 0 bases from J, with 9 bases between. As DNA, the CDR3 is TGTGCCACCAGCAGAGACCTGACTAGCTCCTACGAGCAGTACTTC. The encoded protein is CATSRDLTSSYEQYF.

This clonotype was seen many times. V and J are TRBV11-2 and TRBJ1-6; tentatively, D is TRBD1 (6 bases). This CDR3 spans 15 amino acids. Trimming shortened V by 5 bases and J by 5 bases, and 13 bases separated the two germline ends. Germline loops: CDR1 SGHAT, CDR2 FQNNGV. The CDR3 loop is CASSPGAGHNSPLHF. The CDR3 DNA reads as TGTGCCAGCAGCCCGGGGGCAGGGCATAATTCACCCCTCCACTTT.

In this sample, this clonotype turned up many times. The chain employs TRBV7-2 and TRBJ1-2; D ambiguous. The germline V gene encodes CDR1 SGHTA and CDR2 FQGNSA. This CDR3 comprises 14 residues. V lost 5 bases and J 4 bases, leaving 14 bases between the germline ends. In nucleotides, the CDR3 is TGTGCCAGCAGCGCCCTCTATCTGGGCTATGGCTACACCTTC. This gives the protein CASSALYLGYGYTF.

At least ten counts were recorded for this clonotype. The rearrangement joins TRBV12-3 or TRBV12-4 to TRBJ2-3, with D possibly matching TRBD2 (6 bases). The V and J ends lost 2 bases and 0 bases respectively, with 9 bases between them. The CDR3 length is 15 residues. The CDR3 region has the DNA TGTGCCAGCAGTTTACGTAGCGGAAGCACAGATACGCAGTATTTT. Translated: CASSLRSGSTDTQYF.